A single sample is the source of the 27 T cell receptor beta chains below, sequenced in a study of blood T cell repertoires in COVID-19. The repertoire was sequenced with immunoSEQ multiplex PCR; TCRdb's copy has only in-frame clones and lacks some. The repertoire holds some 200,000 clones, with just over 85% as singletons. The sample consisted of peripheral blood. Receptor source: a young man with active or convalescent COVID-19.

This chain connects TRBV29-1 to TRBJ1-2; perhaps TRBD1 as D (6 bases). Trimming cost V 4 bases and J 4 bases, with 10 bases left between them. Germline CDR1 reads SQVTM; CDR2 reads ANQGSEA. The CDR3 runs to 12 residues. CDR3 sequence: CSVGTELYGYTF. The CDR3 DNA reads as TGCAGCGTTGGGACAGAACTCTATGGCTACACCTTC.

The V call is TRBV7-9, the J call TRBJ2-7; a possible D gene is TRBD1 (6 bases). This CDR3 spans 14 amino acids. Trimming cost V 2 bases and J 2 bases, with 10 bases left between them. The germline CDR1 and CDR2 sequences are SEHNR and FQNEAQ (reference sequence). DNA of the CDR3: TGTGCCAGCAGCTTAACACAGGGAACCTACGAGCAGTACTTC. Translated, it gives CASSLTQGTYEQYF.

This chain connects TRBV6-5 to TRBJ2-2; 10 nucleotides match TRBD2. V lost 6 bases to trimming and J lost 4 bases; unmatched junction nucleotides: 5. The CDR3 totals 15 residues. Germline values: CDR1 MNHEY, CDR2 SVGAGI. CDR3 in amino acids: CASRRTSGGTGELFF. CDR3 DNA sequence: TGTGCCAGCAGGCGGACTAGCGGAGGCACCGGGGAGCTGTTTTTT.

The chain employs TRBV19 and TRBJ2-2; the match to TRBD1 covers 9 bases. The CDR3 spans 17 residues. V was clipped by 5 bases and J by 5 bases; unmatched bases: 12. CDR1 is LNHDA and CDR2 is SQIVND in the germline V gene (reference sequence). The DNA for the CDR3 is TGTGCCAGTAGTCCAAATACAGGGGGCGTCGCTACCGGGGAGCTGTTTTTT. Translation gives CASSPNTGGVATGELFF.

The chain is built from TRBV19 and TRBJ1-5; 12 bases are a match to TRBD1. The CDR3 has 16 amino acids. Germline values: CDR1 LNHDA, CDR2 SQIVND (reference sequence). The V segment lost 6 bases and the J segment 7 bases; nucleotides outside the gene matches: 10. CDR3 in DNA: TGTGCCAGTAGGCAACCGGGACAGGGGGCAGGGCAGCCCCAGCATTTT. Translating it yields CASRQPGQGAGQPQHF. Combining the CDR3 with reference TRBV19 and TRBJ1-5 gives the whole variable domain DGGITQSPKYLFRKEGQNVTLSCEQNLNHDAMYWYRQDPGQGLRLIYYSQIVNDFQKGDIAEGYSVSREKKESFPLTVTSAQKNPTAFYLCASRQPGQGAGQPQHFGDGTRLSIL.

V gene TRBV5-5 combines with J gene TRBJ1-2, with D unresolved. Trimming shortened V by 3 bases and J by 8 bases, and 14 bases separated the two germline ends. Germline V CDR1 and CDR2: SGHKS, YYEKEE (reference sequence). The CDR3 is 13 residues long. The CDR3 spells CASSSKPIGGYTF. In DNA, the CDR3 is TGTGCCAGCAGCTCGAAACCGATCGGGGGCTACACCTTC.

The V call is TRBV11-3, the J call TRBJ2-7; TRBD2 matches at 9 bases. This CDR3 region has 16 residues. The V gene's germline CDR1 is SGHNT and CDR2 YENEEA. With V trimmed by 3 bases and J by 3 bases, 9 bases remained unmatched. The CDR3 here is CASSFVSGRGGYEQYF. In DNA form, the CDR3 reads TGTGCCAGCAGCTTTGTTAGCGGGAGAGGGGGCTACGAGCAGTACTTC. The full variable domain, with the rest looked up from reference TRBV11-3 and TRBJ2-7, is EAGVVQSPRYKIIEKKQPVAFWCNPISGHNTLYWYLQNLGQGPELLIRYENEEAVDDSQLPKDRFSAERLKGVDSTLKIQPAELGDSAVYLCASSFVSGRGGYEQYFGPGTRLTVT.

This chain connects TRBV5-1 to TRBJ2-7; 7 nucleotides agree with TRBD2. Germline CDR1 and CDR2: SGHRS and YFSETQ. Trimming at V came to 0 bases and at J to 3 bases, leaving 6 bases not matched to a gene. The CDR3 is made up of 15 amino acids. CDR3 loop: CASSLERGVIYEQYF. CDR3 DNA: TGCGCCAGCAGCTTGGAACGGGGGGTTATCTACGAGCAGTACTTC.

In nucleotides, the CDR3 is TGTGCCAGCAGCAAAGAGAGACAGGGTTGTCAGCCCCAGCATTTT. It encodes CASSKERQGCQPQHF. This sequence joins TRBV21-1 and TRBJ1-5; the table assigns TRBD1, which was not confirmed against the DNA. TRBV21-1 corresponds to a pseudogene. There are 15 residues in the CDR3.

The gene calls are TRBV21-1 and TRBJ1-2. TRBV21-1 is reported as a pseudogene. CDR3 length: 16 residues. CDR3 DNA sequence: TGTGCCAGCAGCAAAGAGGGCAGGGACTCTAACTATGGCTACACCTTC. Translation: CASSKEGRDSNYGYTF.

The chain joins TRBV6-4 to TRBJ1-2; 7 positions agree with TRBD1. CDR1 and CDR2 (germline): MRHNA, SNTAGT. The J segment lost 0 bases and the V segment lost 5 bases, leaving 3 bases of the junction unmatched. CDR3 length: 14 amino acids. The DNA of the CDR3 is TGTGCCAGCAGTCCCGGGACAGCTAACTATGGCTACACCTTC. Residues: CASSPGTANYGYTF.

In nucleotides, the CDR3 is TGCGCCAGCAGCTGGGGCAGGAGGAACACTGAAGCTTTCTTT. Translated: CASSWGRRNTEAFF. The chain has TRBV5-1 and TRBJ1-1, with D perhaps matching TRBD1 (5 bases). Germline CDR1 SGHRS, CDR2 YFSETQ. V was cut by 3 bases and J by 1 base, with 10 bases left in between. The CDR3 is 14 residues long.

The V and J genes are TRBV7-2 and TRBJ2-3; 7 bases match TRBD2. Germline V gene data show CDR1 as SGHTA and CDR2 as FQGNSA. Unmatched junction bases numbered 2, after V lost 6 bases and J lost 2 bases. The CDR3 is 13 amino acids. CDR3 loop: CASRREFTDTQYF. The DNA for the CDR3 is TGTGCCAGCAGGCGGGAGTTCACAGATACGCAGTATTTT.

This clone was detected only a few times. The rearrangement joins TRBV7-9 to TRBJ1-6; a weak D match, TRBD1 (6 bases). V gave up 5 bases and J gave up 6 bases, with 14 bases separating them. The CDR3 consists of 15 residues. CDR1 SEHNR and CDR2 FQNEAQ come from the germline V gene (reference sequence). The CDR3 here is CASSPTGTSNSPLHF. CDR3 coding DNA: TGTGCCAGCAGCCCCACCGGGACAAGTAATTCACCCCTCCACTTT.

The chain couples TRBV14 to TRBJ1-1; tentatively, D is TRBD1 (6 bases). Looked up from germline, CDR1 is SGHDN and CDR2 is FVKESK. This CDR3 region has 13 residues. Trimming stripped 5 bases from V and 1 base from J, with 8 bases between. The CDR3, as DNA: TGTGCCAGCAGCGAGGGACAGAACACTGAAGCTTTCTTT. It yields the protein CASSEGQNTEAFF.

The chain has TRBV9 and TRBJ1-5; D gene ambiguous. Per the germline V gene, CDR1 is SGDLS and CDR2 is YYNGEE. This CDR3 has 14 residues. Trimming left V 3 bases short and J 4 bases short, with 11 bases between. CDR3 bases: TGTGCCAGCAGCGCTAGTCCCCAAAATCAGCCCCAGCATTTT. Translation gives CASSASPQNQPQHF.

The rearrangement links TRBV11-2 to TRBJ2-1, with TRBD2 matching 10 bases. The CDR3 is 19 residues long. The V gene end was trimmed by 0 bases and the J gene end by 6 bases; junction bases not matched to a gene: 14. Germline CDR1 and CDR2: SGHAT and FQNNGV. DNA of the CDR3: TGTGCCAGCAGCTTAGATGCGGGGAAAAGCGGGAGGGCCGTCAATGAGCAGTTCTTC. Residues: CASSLDAGKSGRAVNEQFF.

This clone was picked up many times. This rearrangement joins TRBV5-5 to TRBJ2-1; 7 bases agree with TRBD2. Looked up from germline, CDR1 is SGHKS and CDR2 is YYEKEE (reference sequence). Trimming cost V 2 bases and J 2 bases; bases outside gene matches: 4. The CDR3 contains 15 residues. Written as DNA, the CDR3 is TGTGCCAGCAGCTTAGGCGGGGGACCCTACAATGAGCAGTTCTTC. This translates into CASSLGGGPYNEQFF.

This clone was seen once. V gene TRBV23-1 combines with J gene TRBJ2-1; 10 nucleotides align to TRBD1. TRBV23-1 is noted as an ORF with a role that remains uncertain. J was trimmed by 5 bases and V by 7 bases; bases with no gene match: 14. CDR3 size: 17 residues. The CDR3 coding sequence is TGCGCCAGCACGAGACCCGAGGACAGGGGGTATCACAATGAGCAGTTCTTC. It specifies CASTRPEDRGYHNEQFF.

V and J are TRBV24-1 and TRBJ2-1, with 10 bases fitting TRBD2. V lost 3 bases, J lost 0 bases, and 4 bases stayed unmatched. CDR1 and CDR2 (germline): KGHDR, SFDVKD. The CDR3 length is 17 residues. In nucleotides, the CDR3 is TGTGCCACCAGTGATGGGGGACTAGCGAGCTCCTACAATGAGCAGTTCTTC. It specifies CATSDGGLASSYNEQFF.

The rearrangement links TRBV7-2 to TRBJ1-2; TRBD1 might be the D (5 bases). The germline CDR1 and CDR2 sequences are SGHTA and FQGNSA. V shed 5 bases and J shed 3 bases, with 16 bases lying between them. CDR3 length: 15 residues. CDR3 sequence: CASSRPGGKDYGYTF. DNA for the CDR3: TGTGCCAGCAGCCGCCCGGGGGGGAAGGACTATGGCTACACCTTC.

This rearrangement joins TRBV29-1 to TRBJ1-1, with 9 bases matching TRBD1. The length of the CDR3 is 12 residues. The V segment lost 8 bases and the J segment 1 base; nucleotides outside the gene matches: 2. CDR1 and CDR2 (germline): SQVTM, ANQGSEA. CDR3 DNA sequence: TGCAGCACGGACAGGGGGAACACTGAAGCTTTCTTT. Its translation: CSTDRGNTEAFF.

The chain recombines TRBV19 with TRBJ1-4; D uncertain. This CDR3 is built from 15 residues. V dropped 5 bases and J dropped 5 bases, with 15 bases sitting between them. Germline CDR1 and CDR2: LNHDA and SQIVND (reference sequence). As DNA, the CDR3 is TGTGCCAGTAGTCTTGGCCTCGGGAACAATGAAAAACTGTTTTTT. Residues: CASSLGLGNNEKLFF.

The chain has TRBV11-1 and TRBJ2-7; TRBD2 matches at 9 bases. Losses at the gene ends were 5 bases for V and 5 bases for J; bases not matched to a gene: 7. Germline CDR1 and CDR2: SGHAT and FQDESV (reference sequence). This CDR3 contains 14 residues. The CDR3 loop reads CASSILAGPHEQYF. As DNA, the CDR3 is TGTGCCAGCAGCATTCTAGCGGGGCCCCACGAGCAGTACTTC.

The J gene is TRBJ2-7, the V gene TRBV5-1, with a weak D call TRBD2 (5 bases). In germline, CDR1 is SGHRS, CDR2 YFSETQ. The CDR3 spans 13 residues. Between the trimmed V and J ends, which lost 4 bases and 6 bases, there was a span of 14 bases. Here the CDR3 DNA reads TGCGCCAGCAGCGTTAGCGTCTCAGGCGAGCAGTACTTC. It codes for CASSVSVSGEQYF.

This clone was seen only once. The genes are TRBV6-2 or TRBV6-3 and TRBJ1-3; D gene unclear. CDR1 MNHEY and CDR2 SVGEGT come from the germline V gene. The CDR3 has 16 amino acids. V was pared by 2 bases and J by 0 bases, with 11 bases between. The CDR3 here is CASSYGGRFSGNTIYF. The CDR3 nucleotides read TGTGCCAGCAGTTACGGCGGCCGCTTCTCTGGAAACACCATATATTTT.

The rearrangement joins TRBV19 to TRBJ1-2; the D gene is possibly TRBD1 (5 bases). The germline V gene encodes CDR1 LNHDA and CDR2 SQIVND (reference sequence). Deletions cut 10 bases from V and 7 bases from J, with 19 bases between. The CDR3 runs 13 residues. The CDR3 loop reads CATQRTTYAGYTF. CDR3 bases: TGTGCCACCCAGAGGACAACCTACGCTGGCTACACCTTC.